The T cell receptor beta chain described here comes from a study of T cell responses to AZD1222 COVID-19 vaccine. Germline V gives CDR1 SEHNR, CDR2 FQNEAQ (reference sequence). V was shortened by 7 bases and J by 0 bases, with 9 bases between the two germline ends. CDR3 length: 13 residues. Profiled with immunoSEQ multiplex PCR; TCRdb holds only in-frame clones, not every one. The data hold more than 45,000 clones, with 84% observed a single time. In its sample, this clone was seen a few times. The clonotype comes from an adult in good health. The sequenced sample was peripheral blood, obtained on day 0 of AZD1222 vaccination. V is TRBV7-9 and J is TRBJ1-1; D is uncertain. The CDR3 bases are TGTGCCAGCACCCCCAACCTGAACACTGAAGCTTTCTTT. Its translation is CASTPNLNTEAFF.